This T cell receptor beta chain comes out of a study of CD8 T cells in Susac syndrome. With random hexamers, reverse transcription was performed on about 0.5 to 1 ug of RNA. A single record per CDR3 protein comes from TCRdb applying MiXCR to the immunoSEQ multiplex PCR reads. The sample lists 300,000 to 350,000 distinct CDR3 sequences, roughly 94% occurring once. The trim removed 5 bases at V and 2 bases at J, leaving 2 bases unmatched. The CDR3 has 14 residues. Germline CDR1 is MGHDK and CDR2 is SYGVNS. The sequence was collected from a human donor with multiple sclerosis. The chain employs TRBV25-1 and TRBJ2-1; 8 nucleotides agree with TRBD2. Sequencing was done on a sample of CD4+ T cells from PBMCs. The CDR3 DNA follows: TGTGCCAGCAGTCGGGAGGGCCCCTACAATGAGCAGTTCTTC. It translates to CASSREGPYNEQFF.